The T cell receptor (beta chain) under discussion was sequenced for a study of cytomegalovirus exposure and HLA in healthy donors. A multiplex PCR was run with 60 Vbeta primers and 13 Jbeta primers. TCRdb keeps only in-frame clones here, not all; method: immunoSEQ multiplex PCR. Seen here are around 65,000 clones, about two thirds observed once, and the top ten hold 15% to 20%. Germline trimming cut 5 bases from V and 3 bases from J; bases unmatched to any gene: 5. Germline V gives CDR1 LNHDA, CDR2 SQIVND (reference sequence). This CDR3 is built from 14 residues. The rearrangement uses TRBV19 and TRBJ2-3; 7 bases map to TRBD1. This sequence originates from a man between 35 and 55 years old in good health and CMV-seropositive. The specimen sequenced was PBMCs. The CDR3 region is CASSSRGRTDTQYF. The CDR3 DNA reads TGTGCCAGTAGTTCCAGGGGGAGAACAGATACGCAGTATTTT.